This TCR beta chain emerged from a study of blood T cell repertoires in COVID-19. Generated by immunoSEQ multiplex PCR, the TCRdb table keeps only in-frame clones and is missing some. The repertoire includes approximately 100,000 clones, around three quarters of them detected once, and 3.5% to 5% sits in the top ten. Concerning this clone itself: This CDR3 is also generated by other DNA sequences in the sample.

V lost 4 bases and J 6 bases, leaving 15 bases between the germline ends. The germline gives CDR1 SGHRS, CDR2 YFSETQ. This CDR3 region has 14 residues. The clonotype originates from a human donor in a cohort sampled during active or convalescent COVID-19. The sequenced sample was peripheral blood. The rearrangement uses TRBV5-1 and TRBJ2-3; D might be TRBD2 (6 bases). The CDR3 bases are TGCGCCAGCAGCCCGGGACTTGGACTCGATACGCAGTATTTT. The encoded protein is CASSPGLGLDTQYF.